The source of this T cell receptor (beta chain) is a study of blood T cell repertoires in COVID-19. The V end was cut by 0 bases, the J end by 3 bases, with 20 bases between. Germline lookup yields CDR1 LGHDT and CDR2 YNNKEL (reference sequence). The CDR3 length is 18 residues. Data came from immunoSEQ multiplex PCR; TCRdb stores just in-frame clones and leaves some out. The sample holds approximately 440,000 clones, 88% seen once. This chain links TRBV3-1 (or the pseudogene TRBV3-2) with TRBJ1-2; D is ambiguous. This TCR came from a woman in her 50s with COVID-19, enrolled during active disease. The sequenced sample consisted of peripheral blood. In DNA form, the CDR3 reads TGTGCCAGCAGCCAAGAGACCACGACCGCCCTTGGAGACTATGGCTACACCTTC. Translated: CASSQETTTALGDYGYTF.